A single sample is the source of the 28 T cell receptor beta chains below, sequenced in a study of patients and donors after allogeneic stem cell transplantation. A single record per CDR3 protein comes from TCRdb applying MiXCR to the RT-PCR reads. Seen here are 900,000 to 1,000,000 distinct CDR3 sequences, about a sixth observed once, and the top ten hold roughly 6.4%. Sequenced material: blood, either unsorted or a sorted T cell fraction (not recorded which). The receptors were gathered from a human donor who was either an allogeneic HSCT recipient or a stem cell or donor lymphocyte infusion donor (not recorded which). It is not recorded whose cells these are; they may come from a transplant donor.

The V and J genes are TRBV19 and TRBJ2-1; D gene unclear. Trimming shortened V by 5 bases and J by 4 bases, and 9 bases separated the two germline ends. The CDR3 consists of 13 residues. Germline V CDR1 and CDR2: LNHDA, SQIVND (reference sequence). The CDR3 loop is CASSLNGYNEQFF. CDR3 DNA sequence: TGTGCCAGTAGTCTAAACGGATACAATGAGCAGTTCTTC.

The chain links TRBV7-9 to TRBJ1-5; D remains unclear. Germline CDR1 reads SEHNR; CDR2 reads FQNEAQ (reference sequence). CDR3 size: 13 residues. V lost 7 bases, J lost 8 bases, and 15 bases lay in between. CDR3 amino acids: CASNSSGGKPQHF. The CDR3, as DNA: TGTGCCAGCAACTCAAGCGGAGGGAAGCCCCAGCATTTT.

There are a few counts of this clonotype. This sequence joins TRBV5-1 and TRBJ2-2; D is ambiguous. The CDR3 spans 15 residues. Trimming removed 0 bases at V and 1 base at J, with 7 bases between. Germline CDR1 is SGHRS and CDR2 is YFSETQ. Here the CDR3 DNA reads TGCGCCAGCAGCTTGGCCTGGCAGAACACCGGGGAGCTGTTTTTT. Amino acids: CASSLAWQNTGELFF.

The chain is built from TRBV10-3 and TRBJ2-4; TRBD2 is a possible D gene (5 bases). Germline-derived CDR1 and CDR2 are ENHRY and SYGVKD. The CDR3 is 14 residues long. V lost 3 bases and J lost 3, with 9 bases in between. CDR3 sequence reads: CAISEPGNKNIQYF. The CDR3 DNA reads as TGTGCCATCAGTGAACCGGGGAACAAAAACATTCAGTACTTC.

This clonotype was detected a few times. The chain recombines TRBV4-3 with TRBJ2-2; the D gene is possibly TRBD2 (5 bases). The CDR3 is 14 residues long. Germline CDR1 is LGHNA and CDR2 is YSLEER. The V end was cut by 0 bases, the J end by 5 bases, with 7 bases between. CDR3 loop: CASSQEGSTGELFF. The DNA of the CDR3 is TGCGCCAGCAGCCAAGAGGGGAGTACCGGGGAGCTGTTTTTT.

This CDR3 is CASSRSPDEQYF. Here the CDR3 DNA reads TGCGCCAGCAGCCGATCCCCCGACGAGCAGTACTTC. The chain joins TRBV4-1 to TRBJ2-7; D uncertain. CDR1 and CDR2 (germline): MGHRA, YSYEKL. There are 12 residues in the CDR3. V lost 4 bases and J lost 5, with 9 bases in between.

The chain employs TRBV20-1 and TRBJ2-1, with 11 bases matching TRBD2. J was trimmed by 5 bases and V by 0 bases; bases with no gene match: 3. The CDR3 consists of 15 residues. Germline CDR1 and CDR2: DFQATT and SNEGSKA (reference sequence). Written as DNA, the CDR3 is TGCAGTGCTAGAGATGGGACTAGCGGTGACAATGAGCAGTTCTTC. Its protein product is CSARDGTSGDNEQFF.

A few counts support this clonotype. J is TRBJ2-1 and V is TRBV9; 10 bases agree with TRBD2. The CDR3 consists of 14 residues. J lost 0 bases, V lost 7 bases, and 1 base had no gene match. Germline CDR1 SGDLS, CDR2 YYNGEE. The DNA of the CDR3 is TGTGCCAGCGCTAGCGGGAGCTCCTACAATGAGCAGTTCTTC. Protein sequence: CASASGSSYNEQFF.

The V call is TRBV6-2 or TRBV6-3, the J call TRBJ1-5, with TRBD1 as a possible D gene (6 bases). The CDR3 has 16 amino acids. Germline CDR1 MNHEY, CDR2 SVGEGT. With 4 bases removed from V and 9 bases from J, the gap between germline ends came to 22 bases. The CDR3: CASSFPSGPARGPQHF. CDR3 in DNA: TGTGCCAGCAGTTTCCCGAGCGGCCCGGCCAGGGGGCCCCAGCATTTT.

This clonotype was detected only once. This rearrangement joins TRBV5-5 to TRBJ2-1, with TRBD1 identical over 8 bases. The junction had 3 bases not matched to a gene; V was cut back by 3 bases and J by 10 bases. The germline CDR1 and CDR2 sequences are SGHKS and YYEKEE (reference sequence). CDR3 length: 12 amino acids. The CDR3 coding sequence is TGTGCCAGCAGCTCGAGACAGGGGGAGCAGTTCTTC. Translating gives CASSSRQGEQFF.

The chain recombines TRBV6-1 with TRBJ1-1; possible D gene TRBD1, 5 bases. Germline CDR1 MNHNS, CDR2 SASEGT. V gave up 5 bases and J gave up 4 bases, with 14 bases separating them. There are 14 residues in the CDR3. This CDR3 reads CASSTGGIGTEAFF. As DNA, the CDR3 is TGTGCCAGCAGTACCGGGGGTATCGGCACTGAAGCTTTCTTT.

This clonotype was recorded a few times. The CDR3 bases are TGTGCCAGCAGTCCCCGCTCTAAGGATACGCAGTATTTT. Its translation is CASSPRSKDTQYF. The rearrangement links TRBV12-3 or TRBV12-4 to TRBJ2-3, with no clear D. This CDR3 is 13 amino acids long. Trimming pared 5 bases from V and 6 bases from J, leaving 12 bases between.

This clonotype has only a few counts. The V call is TRBV9, the J call TRBJ2-1; tentatively, D is TRBD2 (5 bases). The V gene lost 0 bases and the J gene lost 7 bases, with 11 bases spanning the gap. There are 14 residues in the CDR3. Germline assignment: CDR1 SGDLS and CDR2 YYNGEE. CDR3 coding DNA: TGTGCCAGCAGCGTAGGAGGGCCCTCGAATGAGCAGTTCTTC. Translated: CASSVGGPSNEQFF.

This chain connects TRBV7-8 to TRBJ2-7; weak D call: TRBD2 (7 bases). The CDR3 contains 16 residues. Germline values: CDR1 SGHVS, CDR2 FQNEAQ. Trimming stripped 3 bases from V and 3 bases from J, with 18 bases between. CDR3: CASSFSLDSGDYEQYF. CDR3 DNA sequence: TGTGCCAGCAGCTTCTCCCTGGACAGCGGGGACTACGAGCAGTACTTC.

The sample holds a few counts of this clonotype. The chain combines TRBV6-4 with TRBJ2-1; D may be TRBD2 (6 bases). Looked up from germline, CDR1 is MRHNA and CDR2 is SNTAGT. CDR3 length: 14 residues. Trimming removed 7 bases from V and 0 bases from J, with 10 bases in between. The CDR3 bases are TGTGCCAGCAAGGAGGGTAGCTCCTACAATGAGCAGTTCTTC. Protein sequence: CASKEGSSYNEQFF.

This clonotype was observed a few times. The rearrangement uses TRBV12-3 or TRBV12-4 and TRBJ2-3, with D possibly TRBD2 on 5 matching bases. The CDR3 is 13 amino acids. V was trimmed by 7 bases and J by 5 bases, leaving 13 bases between them. The CDR3 here is CASTDPGKDTQYF. CDR3 bases: TGTGCCAGCACCGACCCGGGGAAAGATACGCAGTATTTT.

The chain is built from TRBV12-3 or TRBV12-4 and TRBJ1-2; 7 positions agree with TRBD1. This CDR3 contains 14 residues. Trimming took 6 bases from V and 0 from J; bases not matched to a gene: 4. The CDR3 here is CASSVQGTNYGYTF. The CDR3 DNA reads as TGTGCCAGCAGCGTACAGGGGACTAACTATGGCTACACCTTC.

This clonotype was recorded many times. V gene TRBV12-3 or TRBV12-4 combines with J gene TRBJ2-5, with D perhaps TRBD2 (6 bases). This CDR3 has 12 amino acids. Trimming removed 6 bases at V and 13 bases at J, with 18 bases between. As DNA, the CDR3 is TGTGCCAGCAGCCTCGGGACTCCTGATTTGTACTTC. Its protein product is CASSLGTPDLYF.

On this clonotype: A much larger clone differs from this one at a single base, so this may be a read error. The chain couples TRBV12-3 or TRBV12-4 to TRBJ2-7; D might be TRBD1 (5 bases). The last part of the DNA fits TRBJ2-1 better; the J call may be wrong. The CDR3 is 14 amino acids. CDR3 nucleotides: TGTGCCAGCAGTCCGCGACAGATCTCCTACGAGCAGTTCTTC. It translates to CASSPRQISYEQFF.

This clonotype has only a few counts. The chain is built from TRBV4-3 and TRBJ1-5; unclear D gene. This CDR3 contains 15 residues. The germline V and J ends were trimmed by 0 bases and 5 bases, with 11 bases remaining between them. Germline V gene sequence: CDR1 LGHNA, CDR2 YSLEER. The CDR3 spells CASSQDNQPDQPQHF. The CDR3 DNA follows: TGCGCCAGCAGCCAAGATAACCAGCCTGATCAGCCCCAGCATTTT.

In the case of this clonotype: A much larger clone lies a single base off, so this may be a read error. The CDR3 spells CAMHREAGICENIQYF. CDR3 nucleotide sequence: TGTGCCATGCATAGGGAGGCCGGTATTTGTGAGAACATTCAGTACTTC. J is TRBJ2-4 and V is TRBV12-3 or TRBV12-4; possible D gene TRBD2, 6 bases. V lost 10 bases and J lost 7, with 26 bases in between. This CDR3 contains 16 residues.

This clonotype was picked up a small number of times. This rearrangement joins TRBV6-5 to TRBJ2-3, with D tentatively TRBD2 (6 bases). Trimming pared 0 bases from V and 4 bases from J, leaving 14 bases between. The CDR3 extends over 16 amino acids. CDR1 is MNHEY and CDR2 is SVGAGI in the germline V gene. The CDR3 region is CASSYSPLASSDTQYF. Written as DNA, the CDR3 is TGTGCCAGCAGTTACTCTCCACTAGCCTCTTCAGATACGCAGTATTTT.

This clonotype was detected many times. The CDR3 is CSAQNTNTEAFF. CDR3 bases: TGCAGCGCCCAAAATACGAACACTGAAGCTTTCTTT. The chain links TRBV29-1 to TRBJ1-1, with unresolved D. V was cut by 7 bases and J by 1 base, with 10 bases left in between. CDR3 length: 12 residues. CDR1 is SQVTM, CDR2 ANQGSEA, per germline.

This clonotype was detected a few times. V usage is TRBV29-1 and J usage is TRBJ2-1; perhaps TRBD2 as D (5 bases). The CDR3 is 14 residues long. V was clipped by 8 bases and J by 8 bases, with 22 bases between them. Germline V gene data show CDR1 as SQVTM and CDR2 as ANQGSEA. This CDR3 is CSPVTGPSGDEQFF. The CDR3 bases are TGCAGCCCCGTAACCGGACCAAGCGGTGATGAGCAGTTCTTC.

This clonotype came up many times. The chain employs TRBV12-3 or TRBV12-4 and TRBJ1-6; the match to TRBD1 covers 8 bases. The CDR3 covers 14 residues. V gave up 5 bases and J gave up 10 bases; unmatched junction bases: 7. The CDR3 spells CASSPGQGGSPLHF. The DNA of the CDR3 is TGTGCCAGCAGTCCAGGACAGGGAGGGTCACCCCTCCACTTT.

This clonotype occurred a few times. The CDR3 bases are TGTGCCAGCAGTTTCAAGACGGTGACTTATGGCTACACCTTC. Protein: CASSFKTVTYGYTF. The J gene is TRBJ1-2, the V gene TRBV12-3 or TRBV12-4; D ambiguous. The CDR3 totals 14 residues. With 3 bases removed from V and 5 bases from J, the gap between germline ends came to 13 bases.

The rearrangement joins TRBV7-9 to TRBJ2-7; 7 nucleotides align to TRBD1. In germline, CDR1 is SEHNR, CDR2 FQNEAQ (reference sequence). The junction had 9 bases not matched to a gene; V was cut back by 5 bases and J by 5 bases. This CDR3 is 14 amino acids long. The CDR3 protein is CASSTRQGGNEQYF. CDR3 bases: TGTGCCAGCAGCACCAGACAGGGTGGTAACGAGCAGTACTTC.

This chain links TRBV4-2 with TRBJ2-3; 8 bases agree with TRBD2. Germline CDR1 LGHNA, CDR2 YNFKEQ. The length of the CDR3 is 19 residues. Trimming took 4 bases from V and 1 from J; bases not matched to a gene: 16. CDR3 residues: CASSLPSGLEPSGTDTQYF. CDR3 DNA: TGTGCCAGCAGCCTGCCGTCGGGACTAGAGCCTTCGGGCACAGATACGCAGTATTTT.